This entry lists 8 T cell receptor beta chains sequenced from one sample in a study of T cells in Graves' hyperthyroidism and ophthalmopathy. Amplification of TCR beta CDR3 regions used RNA as the template. When the TCR CDR3 underwent first-round RT-PCR, the HTBI primer set was used. Via MiXCR, TCRdb re-called the multiplex PCR reads, giving one row per CDR3 protein. The sample records nearly 250,000 distinct CDR3 sequences, around 26% being singletons. The material sequenced was blood. These receptors all stem from a middle-aged woman with Graves' ophthalmopathy.

The rearrangement joins TRBV6-1 to TRBJ2-7, with 9 nucleotides matching TRBD1. This CDR3 is 13 amino acids long. V lost 8 bases to trimming and J lost 4 bases; unmatched junction nucleotides: 6. Looked up from germline, CDR1 is MNHNS and CDR2 is SASEGT. The CDR3 sequence: CASGRDRVYEQYF. The CDR3, as DNA: TGTGCCAGCGGCAGGGACAGGGTGTACGAGCAGTACTTC.

This clonotype was picked up many times. The CDR3 here is CASGPWGGSSYNEQFF. The CDR3 nucleotides read TGTGCCAGCGGACCCTGGGGGGGGAGCTCCTACAATGAGCAGTTCTTC. The chain has TRBV25-1 and TRBJ2-1, with 7 positions matching TRBD2. The CDR3 is 16 residues long. Per the germline V gene, CDR1 is MGHDK and CDR2 is SYGVNS. V trimming: 8 bases; J trimming: 0 bases; junction bases outside the gene matches: 10. Combining the CDR3 with reference TRBV25-1 and TRBJ2-1 gives the whole variable domain EADIYQTPRYLVIGTGKKITLECSQTMGHDKMYWYQQDPGMELHLIHYSYGVNSTEKGDLSSESTVSRIRTEHFPLTLESARPSHTSQYLCASGPWGGSSYNEQFFGPGTRLTVL.

In this sample, this clonotype turned up many times. The chain joins TRBV12-3 or TRBV12-4 to TRBJ1-2; no clear D. V gave up 1 base and J gave up 0 bases, with 3 bases separating them. The CDR3 runs 13 residues. This CDR3 is CASSLDTNYGYTF. The DNA of the CDR3 is TGTGCCAGCAGTTTAGACACTAACTATGGCTACACCTTC.

Many counts were recorded for this clonotype. The chain has TRBV28 and TRBJ2-4; 7 nucleotides line up with TRBD2. The CDR3 spans 15 residues. With 8 bases clipped from V and 1 base from J, the junction kept 8 bases outside the gene matches. Germline V CDR1 and CDR2: MDHEN, SYDVKM. The CDR3 region has the DNA TGTGCCAGCGGTTGGGGGGGGATTGCCAAAAACATTCAGTACTTC. Protein sequence: CASGWGGIAKNIQYF.

This clonotype was counted ten times or more. This chain connects TRBV29-1 to TRBJ1-3, with TRBD1 matching over 7 bases. The CDR3 consists of 16 residues. Germline trimming cut 7 bases from V and 0 bases from J; bases unmatched to any gene: 12. Germline V gives CDR1 SQVTM, CDR2 ANQGSEA. In nucleotides, the CDR3 is TGCAGCGCCCAAGGGACAGCTGGTATCTCTGGAAACACCATATATTTT. Protein: CSAQGTAGISGNTIYF.

The chain has TRBV11-2 and TRBJ1-2, with 10 bases that match TRBD1. J gave up 7 bases and V 5 bases, and 7 bases lay outside the gene matches. Germline V gene data show CDR1 as SGHAT and CDR2 as FQNNGV. This CDR3 has 14 residues. CDR3 sequence (DNA): TGTGCCAGCAGCAAGGGACAGGGGAAAGGTGGCTACACCTTC. This gives the protein CASSKGQGKGGYTF.

This clonotype occurred a few times. Since a much larger clone is just one base distant, this may be a read error. Without the conserved terminal phenylalanine or tryptophan, this CDR3 likely stems from a read error. The rearrangement links TRBV6-1 to TRBJ1-2; TRBD1 matches 8 bases. The V and J ends lost 4 bases and 9 bases, in that order; junction bases with no gene match: 1. Germline lookup yields CDR1 MNHNS and CDR2 SASEGT. The CDR3 length is 11 residues. In DNA, the CDR3 is TGTGCCAGCAGTGGGACAGGGAGCTACACCCTC. This translates into CASSGTGSYTL.

The table lists this clonotype with many counts. The J gene is TRBJ1-3, the V gene TRBV4-2, with 12 bases that match TRBD1. CDR3 length: 19 amino acids. Germline-derived CDR1 and CDR2 are LGHNA and YNFKEQ. Trimming at V came to 0 bases and at J to 0 bases, leaving 6 bases not matched to a gene. The CDR3 sequence is CASSQDGTGGVPSGNTIYF. The DNA of the CDR3 is TGTGCCAGCAGCCAAGACGGGACAGGGGGCGTCCCCTCTGGAAACACCATATATTTT.